There are a few counts of the clone carrying this T cell receptor (beta chain). The antigen is unknown. The data were obtained in a study of T cell repertoires in cytomegalovirus infection. Study as a whole: Public TCR beta signatures marked donors with CMV infection and the matching HLA. Findings and caveats of the study: Frequencies of public TCR beta families were cumulated, and this identified carriers of CMV plus the relevant HLA.

TCRdb itself ran the reads through MiXCR, one entry per CDR3 protein. The top ten hold around an eighth of the sample, which has 830,000 or so distinct CDR3 sequences, about 33% seen once. The CDR3 is 14 amino acids. V shed 5 bases, J shed 2 bases, and the junction held 4 bases outside the gene matches. The TCR originated in a human donor in good health (CMV status not recorded). Some clones in this sample may be carry-over from other donors' samples. Sequences were derived from cultured CD8+ T cells from PBMCs, sampled from culture after CMV antigen stimulation. V and J are TRBV12-3 or TRBV12-4 and TRBJ2-3; 7 nucleotides line up with TRBD1. CDR3 residues: CASSPDRATDTQYF. For the CDR3, the DNA is TGTGCCAGCAGTCCCGACAGGGCCACAGATACGCAGTATTTT.